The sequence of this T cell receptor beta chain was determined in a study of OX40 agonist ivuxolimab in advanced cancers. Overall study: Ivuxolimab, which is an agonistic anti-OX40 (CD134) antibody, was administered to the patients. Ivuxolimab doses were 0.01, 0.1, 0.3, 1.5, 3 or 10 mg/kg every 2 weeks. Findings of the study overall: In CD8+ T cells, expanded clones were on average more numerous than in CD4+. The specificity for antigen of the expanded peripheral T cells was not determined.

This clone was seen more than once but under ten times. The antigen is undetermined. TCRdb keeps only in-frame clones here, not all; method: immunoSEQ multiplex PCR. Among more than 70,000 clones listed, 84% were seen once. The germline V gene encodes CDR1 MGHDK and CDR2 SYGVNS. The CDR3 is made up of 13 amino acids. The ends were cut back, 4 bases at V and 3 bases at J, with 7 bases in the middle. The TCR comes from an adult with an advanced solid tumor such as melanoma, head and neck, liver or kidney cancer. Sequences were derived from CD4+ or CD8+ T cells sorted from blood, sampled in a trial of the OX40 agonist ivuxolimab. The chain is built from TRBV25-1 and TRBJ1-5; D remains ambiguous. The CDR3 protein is CASSGNVNQPQHF. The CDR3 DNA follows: TGTGCCAGCAGTGGGAACGTCAATCAGCCCCAGCATTTT. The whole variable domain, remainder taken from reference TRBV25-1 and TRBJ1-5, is EADIYQTPRYLVIGTGKKITLECSQTMGHDKMYWYQQDPGMELHLIHYSYGVNSTEKGDLSSESTVSRIRTEHFPLTLESARPSHTSQYLCASSGNVNQPQHFGDGTRLSIL.